The subject of this entry is one T cell receptor (beta chain). As handled by the study authors: Quantification of nucleated cells was approximated via reference gene primer amplification. Method: immunoSEQ multiplex PCR; TCRdb's copy keeps in-frame clones and lacks some. V, J and clone size are taken as reported in that table, and D and trimming were inferred from the DNA itself. The table includes about 140,000 clones, almost 90% detected once. The data originate from a study of blood T cell repertoires in COVID-19. Whole-study context: Sites in the United States, Italy and Spain provided acute and convalescent COVID-19 samples. T cells, B-cell-depleted T cells, or PBMCs provided the cDNA or gDNA that served as material.

The germline V gene encodes CDR1 LNHDA and CDR2 SQIVND (reference sequence). The CDR3 sequence is 15 residues long. Trimming stripped 5 bases from V and 1 base from J, with 14 bases between. The sequence was obtained from a man aged 50 to 59 with active or convalescent COVID-19. Input material: peripheral blood. The chain has TRBV19 and TRBJ1-1; weak D call: TRBD1 (6 bases). CDR3 loop: CASSYAGAWNTEAFF. The CDR3 coding sequence is TGTGCCAGTAGTTACGCAGGGGCCTGGAACACTGAAGCTTTCTTT.